This is a list of T cell receptor beta chains from one sample in a study of CD8 T cells in ankylosing spondylitis. In TCRdb, the 5' RACE reads were re-called with MiXCR into one record per CDR3 protein. The sample lists 670,000 or so distinct CDR3 sequences, 15% to 20% occurring once. The sequencing sample was made of blood, either unsorted or a sorted T cell fraction (not recorded which). These TCRs come from a male donor with ankylosing spondylitis. Both conserved end residues are part of each CDR3. D genes are given only for firm matches. Clone size is stated in some rows and not others, as once, few, many or a class when expanded.

V	size	D	J	DNA	CDR3
TRBV30	NA	TRBD1	TRBJ2-2	TGTGCCAAAGCGACAGGGCCGAACACCGGGGAGCTGTTTTTT	CAKATGPNTGELFF
TRBV20-1	few	NA	TRBJ2-1	TGCAGTCCTCCAGGGAGTGCAGGGGAGGACAATGAGCAGTTCTTC	CSPPGSAGEDNEQFF
TRBV5-1	few	NA	TRBJ2-3	TGCGCCAGCAGCTTGCCACCAAGAGATACGCAGTATTTT	CASSLPPRDTQYF
TRBV5-1	few	NA	TRBJ2-3	TGCGCCAGCAGCTTGGCATCCGGGGGGCCGCAAGATACGCAGTATTTT	CASSLASGGPQDTQYF
TRBV29-1	NA	NA	TRBJ1-3	TGCAGCGCATCCGGGACACTCTCTGGAAACACCATATATTTT	CSASGTLSGNTIYF
TRBV5-1	NA	NA	TRBJ1-1	TGCGCCAGCAGCCCCCGTGTAATGAACACTGAAGCTTTCTTT	CASSPRVMNTEAFF
TRBV12-3/TRBV12-4	NA	TRBD2	TRBJ2-5	TGTGCCAGCAGTTTATCCGCGGGAGGGTTGGGTGAGACCCAGTACTTC	CASSLSAGGLGETQYF
TRBV3-1	NA	TRBD2	TRBJ2-7	TGTGCCAGCAGCGGGAGGGCCGAGTACGAGCAGTACTTC	CASSGRAEYEQYF
TRBV12-3/TRBV12-4	few	NA	TRBJ1-5	TGTGCCAGCAGTTTAGTCGGCCCAGGGGTTCAGCCCCAGCATTTT	CASSLVGPGVQPQHF
TRBV18	few	NA	TRBJ2-5	TGTGCCAGCTCACTACTGGGGACGGAGACCCAGTACTTC	CASSLLGTETQYF
TRBV10-3	few	NA	TRBJ2-7	TGTGCCATCAGTGAGTCGGTCTTCGGGGATAGCTCCTACGAGCAGTACTTC	CAISESVFGDSSYEQYF
TRBV4-2	once	NA	TRBJ1-5	TGTGCCAGCAGCCAAGTGTCTAGCAATCAGCCCCAGCATTTT	CASSQVSSNQPQHF
TRBV20-1	NA	NA	TRBJ1-1	TGCAGTGCTAGAGAGGGGGGAGGAGGGTTTGAAGCTTTCTTT	CSAREGGGGFEAFF
TRBV13	NA	TRBD2	TRBJ2-1	TGTGCCAGCAGCGGGGGTAGCGGGAGGGGCAATGAGCAGTTCTTC	CASSGGSGRGNEQFF
TRBV5-1	NA	NA	TRBJ2-5	TGCGCCAGCAGCCCGCAGGACAGGGTTGCAGCGGGGCGCCAAGAGACCCAGTACTTC	CASSPQDRVAAGRQETQYF
TRBV5-1	NA	NA	TRBJ1-2	TGCGCCAGCAGCAAGACAGGAAATGGCTACACCTTC	CASSKTGNGYTF
TRBV29-1	many	NA	TRBJ1-5	TGCAGCGTTACCATGGGCAATCAGCCCCAGCATTTT	CSVTMGNQPQHF
TRBV5-1	NA	NA	TRBJ2-4	TGCGCCAGCAGCTTGGCCGGGACCGACAAAAACATTCAGTACTTC	CASSLAGTDKNIQYF
TRBV10-2	few	NA	TRBJ2-3	TGCGCCACCCGGCCCGACGGACCCACAGATACGCAGTATTTT	CATRPDGPTDTQYF
TRBV10-1	few	NA	TRBJ1-3	TGCGCCAGCAGTGAGCACAAAGGAAACACCATATATTTT	CASSEHKGNTIYF
TRBV27	NA	TRBD1	TRBJ1-2	TGTGCCAGCAGTTCTCTGTCGGGACAGATCTATGGCTACACCTTC	CASSSLSGQIYGYTF
TRBV9	NA	NA	TRBJ2-7	TGTGCCAGCAGCGTCGGACGGTTCGGTTACGAGCAGTACTTC	CASSVGRFGYEQYF
TRBV4-2	NA	TRBD2	TRBJ2-1	TGTGCCAGCAGCCAAGAAGGCGGTAGCGGGAGCAATGAGCAGTTCTTC	CASSQEGGSGSNEQFF
TRBV10-3	NA	NA	TRBJ1-3	TGTGCCATCAGTGTTGGAAACTCTGGAAACACCATATATTTT	CAISVGNSGNTIYF
TRBV20-1	NA	TRBD1	TRBJ2-7	TGCAGTGCTAGAAGTACCGGGACAGGGACCCCCGAGCAGTACTTC	CSARSTGTGTPEQYF
TRBV3-1	few	NA	TRBJ2-7	TGTGCCAGCAGCCCCTATTTGTCCGGCGAGCAGTACTTC	CASSPYLSGEQYF
TRBV5-1	NA	NA	TRBJ2-3	TGCGCCAGCAGCTTGGTCGACAGAAGCACAGATACGCAGTATTTT	CASSLVDRSTDTQYF
TRBV29-1	few	NA	TRBJ1-1	TGCAGCGCCAACGGGCAGGGTCGAAACACTGAAGCTTTCTTT	CSANGQGRNTEAFF
TRBV7-8	few	NA	TRBJ1-1	TGTGCCAGCAGCCACTTAGTGAACACTGAAGCTTTCTTT	CASSHLVNTEAFF
TRBV10-3	few	NA	TRBJ1-1	TGTGCCATCGGAGGGGATGGGAACACTGAAGCTTTCTTT	CAIGGDGNTEAFF
TRBV12-3/TRBV12-4	many	NA	TRBJ2-7	TGTGCCAGCAGTTTAGCGGACGGAGTGGCCAACGAGCAGTACTTC	CASSLADGVANEQYF
TRBV20-1	NA	TRBD2	TRBJ2-3	TGCAGTGCCCGCAGCCCCAGCGGGACCCCAGATACGCAGTATTTT	CSARSPSGTPDTQYF
TRBV20-1	NA	TRBD2	TRBJ2-2	TGCAGTGCAGGAGCGGGGGGTTTCACCGGGGAGCTGTTTTTT	CSAGAGGFTGELFF
TRBV20-1	few	TRBD2	TRBJ2-2	TGCAGTGCCATCTCCCTAGCGGGTGCGAACACCGGGGAGCTGTTTTTT	CSAISLAGANTGELFF
TRBV12-3/TRBV12-4	few	TRBD2	TRBJ2-2	TGTGCCAGCAGTCCCTCCGGTAGCGGGGCCTACACCGGGGAGCTGTTTTTT	CASSPSGSGAYTGELFF
TRBV18	NA	NA	TRBJ2-7	TGTGCCAGCTCACCTTGGGCTAGCCCCAGCTCCTACGAGCAGTACTTC	CASSPWASPSSYEQYF
TRBV5-1	NA	TRBD1	TRBJ1-1	TGCGCCAGCAGCACGACAGGGACGCACACTGAAGCTTTCTTT	CASSTTGTHTEAFF
TRBV30	NA	NA	TRBJ1-3	TGTGCCTGGAGTACGACTGGAAACACCATATATTTT	CAWSTTGNTIYF
TRBV2	NA	NA	TRBJ2-3	TGTGCCAGCAGTCCCCGGGGCCCCACAGATACGCAGTATTTT	CASSPRGPTDTQYF
TRBV7-9	many	TRBD2	TRBJ2-3	TGTGCCAGCAGCTTAGTAGGGAGGGCCTTGACAGATACGCAGTATTTT	CASSLVGRALTDTQYF
TRBV28	NA	NA	TRBJ2-1	TGTGCCACCCGGACAGACTACAATGAGCAGTTCTTC	CATRTDYNEQFF